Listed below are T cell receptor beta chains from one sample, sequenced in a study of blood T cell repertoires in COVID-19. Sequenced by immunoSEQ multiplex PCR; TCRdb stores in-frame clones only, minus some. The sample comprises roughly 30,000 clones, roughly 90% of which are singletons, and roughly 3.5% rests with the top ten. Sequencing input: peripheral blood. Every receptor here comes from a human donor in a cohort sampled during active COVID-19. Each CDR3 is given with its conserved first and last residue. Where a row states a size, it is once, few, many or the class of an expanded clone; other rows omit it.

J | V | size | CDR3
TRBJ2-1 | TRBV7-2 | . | CASSPRRGYNEQFF
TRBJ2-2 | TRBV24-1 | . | CATSDPGGAAGELFF
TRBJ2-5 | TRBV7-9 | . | CASSQPSGMGAETQYF
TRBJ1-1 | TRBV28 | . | CASSLAAEAFF
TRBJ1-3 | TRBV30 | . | CAWSKISGSGNTIYF
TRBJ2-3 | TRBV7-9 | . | CASSLELTGGTDTQYF
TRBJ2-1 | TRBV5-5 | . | CASSEERGGWEQFF
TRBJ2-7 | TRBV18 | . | CASSPPFTRDRAGEQYF
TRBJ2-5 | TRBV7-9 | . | CASSSTDGQWETQYF
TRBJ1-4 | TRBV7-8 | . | CASSPSDEKLFF
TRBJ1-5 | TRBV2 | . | CASSDRGVGQPQHF
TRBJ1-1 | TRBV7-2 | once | CASSLVIQGEAFF
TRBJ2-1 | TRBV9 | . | CASSARGTSGEGEQFF
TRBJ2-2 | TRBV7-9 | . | CASSSGLAGGTGELFF
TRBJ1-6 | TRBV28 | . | CASSPPHSGQYNSPLHF
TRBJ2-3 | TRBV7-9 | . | CASSPGWSGGAGTDTQYF
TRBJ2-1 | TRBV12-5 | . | CASGLAPGGGSVNEQFF
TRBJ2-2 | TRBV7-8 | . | CASSLGGTSRYTGELFF
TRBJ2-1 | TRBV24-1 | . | CATSLRWSGGPDLNSYNEQFF
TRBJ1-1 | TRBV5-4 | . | CASSLGDRGIEAFF
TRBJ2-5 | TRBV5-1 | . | CASSPTGVEETQYF
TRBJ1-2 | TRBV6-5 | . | CASSYFGGHGYTF
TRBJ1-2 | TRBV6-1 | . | CASSEGKTGHYGYTF
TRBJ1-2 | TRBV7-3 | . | CASSPLSRRGLTF
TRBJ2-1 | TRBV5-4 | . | CASSLARPSGGWEQFF
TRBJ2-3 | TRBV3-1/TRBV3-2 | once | CASSPAGGSSTDTQYF
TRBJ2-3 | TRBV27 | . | CASSPRSGGAQSTDTQYF
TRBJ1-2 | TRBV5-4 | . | CASSSAAGQTNYGYTF
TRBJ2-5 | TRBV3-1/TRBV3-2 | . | CASSRGRGETQYF
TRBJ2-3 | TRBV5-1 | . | CASSWTGDSTDTQYF
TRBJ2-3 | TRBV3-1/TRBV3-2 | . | CASSPTGTSTDTQYF
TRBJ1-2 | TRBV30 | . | CAWSARDSNYGYTF
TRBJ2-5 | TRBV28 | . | CASTLGASGLQETQYF
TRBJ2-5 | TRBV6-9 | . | CASSCRARTETQYF
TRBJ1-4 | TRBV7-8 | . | CASSRGPGGEKLFF
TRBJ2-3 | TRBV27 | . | CASSRGRGARLDTQYF
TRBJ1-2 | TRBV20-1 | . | CSASQQGGYGYTF
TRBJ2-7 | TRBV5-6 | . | CASSSGEGGLYEQYF
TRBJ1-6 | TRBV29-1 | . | CSVCTGPNSPLHF
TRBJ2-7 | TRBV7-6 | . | CASSAGGQRGLHEQYF
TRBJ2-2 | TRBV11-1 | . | CASSDHRLSGELFF
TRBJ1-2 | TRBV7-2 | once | CASSLKGQGANGYTF
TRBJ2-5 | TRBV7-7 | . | CASSLNSRGETQYF
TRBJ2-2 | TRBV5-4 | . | CASSPDREITGELFF
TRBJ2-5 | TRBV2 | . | CASSEDGGPQETQYF
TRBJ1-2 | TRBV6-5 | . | CASSLGTGHGYTF
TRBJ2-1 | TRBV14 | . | CASSQDSAAAEQFF
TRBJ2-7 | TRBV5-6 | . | CASSLETGVHEQYF
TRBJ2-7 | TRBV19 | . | CASSIAGGVNVYEQYF
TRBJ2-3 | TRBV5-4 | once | CASKGVAGEGDTQYF
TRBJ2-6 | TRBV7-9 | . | CASSPGQGAVSGANVLTF
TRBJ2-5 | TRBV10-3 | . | CAISESGSRETQYF